The rows below give T cell receptor beta chains drawn from one sample of a study of blood T cells in healthy people across ages. TCRdb re-derived calls from the 5' RACE reads in MiXCR, one entry per CDR3 protein. The repertoire holds 450,000 to 700,000 distinct CDR3 sequences, with approximately 25% as singletons. The sequencing input was blood. The receptors derive from a woman between 65 and 79 years old in good health. CDR3s include the opening cysteine and the closing phenylalanine or tryptophan.

v_gene,j_gene,CDR3aa
TRBV6-5,TRBJ2-3,CAGRRRGDLADTQYF
TRBV30,TRBJ1-2,CACLTGIHYGYTF
TRBV2,TRBJ1-2,CASSEVGSPYSYTF
TRBV23-1,TRBJ1-1,CASVQSGMNTEAFF
TRBV29-1,TRBJ1-1,CTVRRVEAFF
TRBV24-1,TRBJ2-3,CATSDFLAGDTQYF
TRBV12-3/TRBV12-4,TRBJ1-2,CASRRLGGGYTF
TRBV11-2,TRBJ1-6,CASSPQGTFNSPLHF
TRBV4-3,TRBJ2-7,CASSQDGPGSEQYF
TRBV7-2,TRBJ2-7,CASCQGVLCYEQYF
TRBV27,TRBJ1-5,CASSFLGPQPQHF
TRBV12-5,TRBJ2-5,CASGSTGGTQYF
TRBV18,TRBJ1-4,CASSLNAFEKLFF
TRBV5-1,TRBJ2-1,CASSLTGTRNEQFF
TRBV7-3,TRBJ1-1,CASSLRGGLGTEAFF
TRBV7-2,TRBJ2-1,CASTPGGARYNEQFF
TRBV12-3/TRBV12-4,TRBJ1-2,CASSLRDTPNYGYTF
TRBV9,TRBJ2-4,CASSPYVGGAKNIQYF
TRBV3-1,TRBJ1-2,CASSQDGANYGYTF
TRBV20-1,TRBJ2-1,CSARLSGLAGGSYNEQFF
TRBV20-1,TRBJ2-2,CSAPRSSSGELFF
TRBV19,TRBJ1-2,CASSINRYYGYTF
TRBV5-1,TRBJ1-3,CASSWGQGNTIYF
TRBV6-5,TRBJ2-1,CASRSGVSYNEQFF
TRBV29-1,TRBJ1-2,CSAGSLYGYTF
TRBV6-2/TRBV6-3,TRBJ1-2,CASSYSTFRLPLYGYTF
TRBV7-9,TRBJ2-2,CASSPRPGELFF
TRBV20-1,NA,CSAHPSGYDEQYF
TRBV29-1,TRBJ2-7,CSVGQYEDEQYF
TRBV3-1,TRBJ2-7,CASSQGPGGHYEQYF
TRBV20-1,TRBJ1-2,CSAPGMDGINYGYTF
TRBV2,TRBJ2-5,CASRSGGGGYQETQYF
TRBV29-1,TRBJ2-6,CSVWSGANVLTF
TRBV12-3/TRBV12-4,TRBJ2-2,CASRHALTANTGELFF
TRBV10-3,TRBJ1-2,CATAAGSSPNYGYTF
TRBV10-3,TRBJ1-2,CAITPALGNYGYTF
TRBV9,TRBJ2-6,CASSVTGQGSGANVLTF
TRBV7-6,TRBJ1-2,CASSSGGAGTTYLYGYTF
TRBV5-1,NA,CASSLRQGAGEQFF
TRBV20-1,TRBJ1-1,CSAIKPDQFAFF
TRBV3-1,TRBJ2-3,CASRLAGGDTQYF
TRBV20-1,TRBJ2-1,CSARDVSAGGSYNEQFF
TRBV9,TRBJ1-4,CASSVVGGSGEKLFF
TRBV12-3/TRBV12-4,TRBJ2-2,CASSLVGLSGELFF
TRBV9,TRBJ1-6,CASSVQGDSPLHF
TRBV11-3,TRBJ1-4,CASSPGEINEKLFF
TRBV11-2,TRBJ2-7,CASSVTQGAGYEQYF
TRBV5-1,TRBJ1-1,CASSSGGGGDEAFF
TRBV20-1,TRBJ1-2,CSAREQNYGYTF
TRBV20-1,TRBJ2-5,CSASGQQQETQYF
TRBV3-1,TRBJ2-5,CASSQRGSTSGGTQETQYF
TRBV5-8,TRBJ2-4,CASNRIAKNIQYF
TRBV6-5,TRBJ2-7,CASSYSNLPPYEQYF
TRBV13,TRBJ2-1,CASSFRDRGNNEQFF